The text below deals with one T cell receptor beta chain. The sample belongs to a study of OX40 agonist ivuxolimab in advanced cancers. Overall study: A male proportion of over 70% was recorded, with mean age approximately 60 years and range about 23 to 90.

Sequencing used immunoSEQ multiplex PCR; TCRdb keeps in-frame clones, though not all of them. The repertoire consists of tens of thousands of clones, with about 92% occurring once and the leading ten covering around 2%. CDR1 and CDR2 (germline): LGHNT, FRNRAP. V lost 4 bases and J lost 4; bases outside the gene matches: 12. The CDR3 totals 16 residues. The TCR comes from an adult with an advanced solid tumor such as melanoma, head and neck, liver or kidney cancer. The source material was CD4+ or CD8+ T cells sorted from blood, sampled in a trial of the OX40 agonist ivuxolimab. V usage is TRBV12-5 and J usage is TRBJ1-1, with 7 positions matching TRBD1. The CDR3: CASGSTWDSAATEAFF. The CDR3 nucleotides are TGTGCTAGTGGTTCAACCTGGGACAGTGCGGCCACTGAAGCTTTCTTT.